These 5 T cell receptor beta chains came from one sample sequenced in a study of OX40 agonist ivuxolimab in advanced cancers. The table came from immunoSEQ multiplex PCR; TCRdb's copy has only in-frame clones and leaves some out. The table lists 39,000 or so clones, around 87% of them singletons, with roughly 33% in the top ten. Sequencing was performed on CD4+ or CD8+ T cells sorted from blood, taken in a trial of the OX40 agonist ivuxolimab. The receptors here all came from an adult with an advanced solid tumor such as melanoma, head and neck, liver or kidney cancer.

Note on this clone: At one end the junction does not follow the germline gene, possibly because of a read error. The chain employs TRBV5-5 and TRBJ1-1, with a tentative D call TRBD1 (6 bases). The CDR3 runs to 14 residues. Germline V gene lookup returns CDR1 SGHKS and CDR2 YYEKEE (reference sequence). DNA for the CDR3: TGTGCCAGCACCTTGGGGGCTTTGAACACTGAAGCTTTCTTT. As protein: CASTLGALNTEAFF. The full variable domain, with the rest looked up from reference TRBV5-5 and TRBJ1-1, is DAGVTQSPTHLIKTRGQQVTLRCSPISGHKSVSWYQQVLGQGPQFIFQYYEKEERGRGNFPDRFSARQFPNYSSELNVNALLLGDSALYLCASTLGALNTEAFFGQGTRLTVV.

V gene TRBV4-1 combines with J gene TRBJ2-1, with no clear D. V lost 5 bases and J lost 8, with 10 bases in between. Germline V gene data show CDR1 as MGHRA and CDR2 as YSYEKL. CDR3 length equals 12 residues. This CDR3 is CASSEGLDEQFF. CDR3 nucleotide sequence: TGCGCCAGCAGCGAAGGGTTGGATGAGCAGTTCTTC.

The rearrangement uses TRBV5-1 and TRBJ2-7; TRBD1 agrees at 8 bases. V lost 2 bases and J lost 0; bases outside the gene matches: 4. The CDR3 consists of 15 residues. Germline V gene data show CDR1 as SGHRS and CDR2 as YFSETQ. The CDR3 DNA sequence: TGCGCCAGCAGCTTTTCGACAGGGGCCTCCTACGAGCAGTACTTC. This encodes CASSFSTGASYEQYF. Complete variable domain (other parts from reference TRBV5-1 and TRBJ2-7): KAGVTQTPRYLIKTRGQQVTLSCSPISGHRSVSWYQQTPGQGLQFLFEYFSETQRNKGNFPGRFSGRQFSNSRSEMNVSTLELGDSALYLCASSFSTGASYEQYFGPGTRLTVT.

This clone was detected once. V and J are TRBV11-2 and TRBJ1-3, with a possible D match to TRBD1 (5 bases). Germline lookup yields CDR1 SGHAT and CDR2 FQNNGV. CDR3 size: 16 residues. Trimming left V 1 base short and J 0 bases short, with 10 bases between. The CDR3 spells CASSLAGRGSGNTIYF. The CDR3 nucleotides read TGTGCCAGCAGCTTAGCAGGAAGGGGCTCTGGAAACACCATATATTTT.

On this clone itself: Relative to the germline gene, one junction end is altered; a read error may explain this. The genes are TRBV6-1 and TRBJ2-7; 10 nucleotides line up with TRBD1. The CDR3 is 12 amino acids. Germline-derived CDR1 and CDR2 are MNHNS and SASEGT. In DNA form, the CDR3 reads TGTGCCAGCAGTCTCACCGGGACAGGGGCCAACTTC. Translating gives CASSLTGTGANF.